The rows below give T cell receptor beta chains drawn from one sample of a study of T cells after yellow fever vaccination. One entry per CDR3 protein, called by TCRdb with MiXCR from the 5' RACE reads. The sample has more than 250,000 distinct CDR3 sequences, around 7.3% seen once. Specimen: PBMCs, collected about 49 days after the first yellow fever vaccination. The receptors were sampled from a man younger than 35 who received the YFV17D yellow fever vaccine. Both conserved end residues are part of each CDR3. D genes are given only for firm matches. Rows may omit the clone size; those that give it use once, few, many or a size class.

cdr3_nt: TGCAGCGTTGAAGGGGCCACTGAAGCTTTCTTT
cdr3_aa: CSVEGATEAFF
j_call: TRBJ1-1
v_call: TRBV29-1
d_call: -
clone_size: few

cdr3_nt: TGTGCCAGCAGCCCCAGAGGCGGGGACTACAATGAGCAGTTCTTC
cdr3_aa: CASSPRGGDYNEQFF
j_call: TRBJ2-1
v_call: TRBV7-2
d_call: -
clone_size: few

cdr3_nt: TGTGCCAGCAGTGCCTGGGGACTCGGGACCTACACCCAAGAGCAGTACTTC
cdr3_aa: CASSAWGLGTYTQEQYF
j_call: TRBJ2-7
v_call: TRBV6-1
d_call: -
clone_size: -

cdr3_nt: TGTGCCAGCAGCTTAGCCCGTTTGGTTAGCGGGGGCCCCCACACAGATACGCAGTATTTT
cdr3_aa: CASSLARLVSGGPHTDTQYF
j_call: TRBJ2-3
v_call: TRBV7-2
d_call: TRBD2
clone_size: few

cdr3_nt: TGTGCCAGCAGCTCCGGCGGATATGAGCAGTTCTTC
cdr3_aa: CASSSGGYEQFF
j_call: TRBJ2-1
v_call: TRBV5-6
d_call: -
clone_size: -

cdr3_nt: TGTGCCAGCAGTTTATTCACTCGGGAGACCCAGTACTTC
cdr3_aa: CASSLFTRETQYF
j_call: TRBJ2-5
v_call: TRBV12-3/TRBV12-4
d_call: -
clone_size: many

cdr3_nt: TGTGCCAGCAGCTTGAAAAGGGGAAACACCGGGGAGCTGTTTTTT
cdr3_aa: CASSLKRGNTGELFF
j_call: TRBJ2-2
v_call: TRBV7-6
d_call: -
clone_size: few

cdr3_nt: TGTGCCAGCAGCTCAGGGGAGTCTAACTATGGCTACACCTTC
cdr3_aa: CASSSGESNYGYTF
j_call: TRBJ1-2
v_call: TRBV25-1
d_call: -
clone_size: few

cdr3_nt: TGTGCCAGCAGACCGGACAGGTCAACTAATGAAAAACTGTTTTTT
cdr3_aa: CASRPDRSTNEKLFF
j_call: TRBJ1-4
v_call: TRBV28
d_call: TRBD1
clone_size: few

cdr3_nt: TGTGCCAGCAGTGAATACAAAGGGGCCTACGAGCAGTACTTC
cdr3_aa: CASSEYKGAYEQYF
j_call: TRBJ2-7
v_call: TRBV25-1
d_call: -
clone_size: few

cdr3_nt: TGTGCCAATATGGACAGGGGAGGCTCCTACGAGCAGTACTTC
cdr3_aa: CANMDRGGSYEQYF
j_call: TRBJ2-7
v_call: TRBV25-1
d_call: TRBD1
clone_size: few

cdr3_nt: TGTGCCACCTTTGCGACAGGGGCAGGCAATCAGCCCCAGCATTTT
cdr3_aa: CATFATGAGNQPQHF
j_call: TRBJ1-5
v_call: TRBV6-1
d_call: TRBD1
clone_size: -

cdr3_nt: TGTGCCAGCAGCCGCCCTAACGGGGTTGCTAATGAAAAACTGTTTTTT
cdr3_aa: CASSRPNGVANEKLFF
j_call: TRBJ1-4
v_call: TRBV6-1
d_call: -
clone_size: -

cdr3_nt: TGTGCCAGCAGTTCCCGTGGGCGGGACGAGCAGTACTTC
cdr3_aa: CASSSRGRDEQYF
j_call: TRBJ2-7
v_call: TRBV27
d_call: -
clone_size: few

cdr3_nt: TGCAGTGCTAGGGGGGACAGACGAGGCTACACCTTC
cdr3_aa: CSARGDRRGYTF
j_call: TRBJ1-2
v_call: TRBV20-1
d_call: TRBD1
clone_size: many

cdr3_nt: TGTGCCAGCAGCCGGAGGGGGACAGGGGAGGTCGAGCAGTACTTC
cdr3_aa: CASSRRGTGEVEQYF
j_call: TRBJ2-7
v_call: TRBV7-9
d_call: TRBD1
clone_size: few

cdr3_nt: TGTGCCACCAGCAGGGATCGGGGGGAGATCACTGAAGCTTTCTTT
cdr3_aa: CATSRDRGEITEAFF
j_call: TRBJ1-1
v_call: TRBV15
d_call: -
clone_size: many

cdr3_nt: TGCGCCAGCAGCTTGAGTCCTAGCGGGGCATCCTACAATGAGCAGTTCTTC
cdr3_aa: CASSLSPSGASYNEQFF
j_call: TRBJ2-1
v_call: TRBV5-1
d_call: TRBD2
clone_size: few

cdr3_nt: TGTGCCAGCAGTTACTCTCTAGCGGGGCCGCTTGACATTCAGTACTTC
cdr3_aa: CASSYSLAGPLDIQYF
j_call: TRBJ2-4
v_call: TRBV6-2/TRBV6-3
d_call: TRBD2
clone_size: -

cdr3_nt: TGTGCCAGCTCCCGGGGGGCGGTCACCGGGGAGCTGTTTTTT
cdr3_aa: CASSRGAVTGELFF
j_call: TRBJ2-2
v_call: TRBV4-2
d_call: -
clone_size: many

cdr3_nt: TGTGCCAGCACCCTACCCCCAGGGGTGCAGTATTTT
cdr3_aa: CASTLPPGVQYF
j_call: TRBJ2-3
v_call: TRBV7-2
d_call: -
clone_size: few

cdr3_nt: TGTGCCAGCAGCTTGACCACGAGGACGCACGAGCAGTACTTC
cdr3_aa: CASSLTTRTHEQYF
j_call: TRBJ2-7
v_call: TRBV11-2
d_call: -
clone_size: -

cdr3_nt: TGTGCCAGCAGTTACGGAGTGGTCACCGGGGAGCTGTTTTTT
cdr3_aa: CASSYGVVTGELFF
j_call: TRBJ2-2
v_call: TRBV6-5
d_call: -
clone_size: many

cdr3_nt: TGTGCCAGCACCAACCCGGGGACAGGGGTCTATGGCTACACCTTC
cdr3_aa: CASTNPGTGVYGYTF
j_call: TRBJ1-2
v_call: TRBV6-2/TRBV6-3
d_call: TRBD1
clone_size: -

cdr3_nt: TGTGCCAGCAGTCGGGTTCGGAAGGTAGAGACCCAGTACTTC
cdr3_aa: CASSRVRKVETQYF
j_call: TRBJ2-5
v_call: TRBV6-1
d_call: -
clone_size: -

cdr3_nt: TGCAGCGTTGATCGGGGCAGCAGAAATGAGCAGTTCTTC
cdr3_aa: CSVDRGSRNEQFF
j_call: TRBJ2-1
v_call: TRBV29-1
d_call: -
clone_size: -

cdr3_nt: TGCGCCAGCAGCCAAGGGGACACAGGGGGTAATTCACCCCTCCACTTT
cdr3_aa: CASSQGDTGGNSPLHF
j_call: TRBJ1-6
v_call: TRBV4-3
d_call: TRBD1
clone_size: few

cdr3_nt: TGTGCCAGCAGCCTAGGGGACTCTGGGGCCAACGTCCTGACTTTC
cdr3_aa: CASSLGDSGANVLTF
j_call: TRBJ2-6
v_call: TRBV7-2
d_call: -
clone_size: many